This T cell receptor (beta chain) was captured by sequencing in a study of CD8 T cells in ankylosing spondylitis. Making the TCR beta libraries involved quantitative 5'-RACE with molecular barcodes. TCRdb re-analysed the 5' RACE reads in MiXCR, keeping a single row per CDR3 protein. Here the sample spans roughly 120,000 distinct CDR3 sequences, about 7% being singletons. The J segment lost 6 bases and the V segment lost 4 bases, leaving 13 bases of the junction unmatched. In germline, CDR1 is LGHNA, CDR2 YNFKEQ. This CDR3 is 16 amino acids long. This clonotype has ten or more counts. The antigen remains unidentified. Whole-study results and caveats: Disease-associated clonotypes exhibited CD8+ identity and were relatively infrequent in peripheral blood. Within matched ankylosing spondylitis synovial fluid, disease-linked clones were reportedly significantly enriched. A TCR beta motif of 7 or 8 highly homologous variants appeared characteristic of ankylosing spondylitis blood.

The sequence came from a male donor with ankylosing spondylitis or in good health (not recorded which). The genes are TRBV4-2 and TRBJ2-7; 9 positions agree with TRBD2. Sequences were obtained from blood, either unsorted or a sorted T cell fraction (not recorded which). CDR3 sequence: CASSRDPSGEIGEQYF. CDR3 coding DNA: TGTGCCAGCAGCCGAGATCCTAGCGGGGAAATAGGCGAGCAGTACTTC.